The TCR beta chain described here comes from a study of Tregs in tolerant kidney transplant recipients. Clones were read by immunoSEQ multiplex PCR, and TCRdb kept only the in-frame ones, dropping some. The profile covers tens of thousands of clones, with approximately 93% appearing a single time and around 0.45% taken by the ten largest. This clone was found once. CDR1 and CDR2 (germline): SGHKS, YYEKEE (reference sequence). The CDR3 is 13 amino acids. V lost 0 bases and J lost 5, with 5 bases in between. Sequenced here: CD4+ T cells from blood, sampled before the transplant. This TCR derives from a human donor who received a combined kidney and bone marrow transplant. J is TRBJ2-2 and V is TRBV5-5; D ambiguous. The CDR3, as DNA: TGTGCCAGCAGCTTGGCCCAGACCGGGGAGCTGTTTTTT. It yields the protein CASSLAQTGELFF. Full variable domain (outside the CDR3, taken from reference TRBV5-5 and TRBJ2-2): DAGVTQSPTHLIKTRGQQVTLRCSPISGHKSVSWYQQVLGQGPQFIFQYYEKEERGRGNFPDRFSARQFPNYSSELNVNALLLGDSALYLCASSLAQTGELFFGEGSRLTVL.